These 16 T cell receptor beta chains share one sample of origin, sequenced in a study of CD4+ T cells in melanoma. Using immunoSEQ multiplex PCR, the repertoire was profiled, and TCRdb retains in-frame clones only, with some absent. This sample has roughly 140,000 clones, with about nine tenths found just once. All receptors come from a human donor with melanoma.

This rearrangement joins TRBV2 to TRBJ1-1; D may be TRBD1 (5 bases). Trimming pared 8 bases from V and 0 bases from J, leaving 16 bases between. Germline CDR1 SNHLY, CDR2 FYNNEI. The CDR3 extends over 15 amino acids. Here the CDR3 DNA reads TGTGCCAGCGTGGACACCCCAACCCTGAACACTGAAGCTTTCTTT. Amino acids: CASVDTPTLNTEAFF. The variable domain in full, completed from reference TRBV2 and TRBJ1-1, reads EPEVTQTPSHQVTQMGQEVILRCVPISNHLYFYWYRQILGQKVEFLVSFYNNEISEKSEIFDDQFSVERPDGSNFTLKIRSTKLEDSAMYFCASVDTPTLNTEAFFGQGTRLTVV.

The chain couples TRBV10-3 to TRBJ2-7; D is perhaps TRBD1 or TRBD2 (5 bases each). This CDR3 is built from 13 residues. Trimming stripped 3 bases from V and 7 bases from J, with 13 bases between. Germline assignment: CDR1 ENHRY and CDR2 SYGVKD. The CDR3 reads CAISDSEGQEQYF. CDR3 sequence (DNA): TGTGCCATCAGTGATTCCGAGGGGCAAGAGCAGTACTTC.

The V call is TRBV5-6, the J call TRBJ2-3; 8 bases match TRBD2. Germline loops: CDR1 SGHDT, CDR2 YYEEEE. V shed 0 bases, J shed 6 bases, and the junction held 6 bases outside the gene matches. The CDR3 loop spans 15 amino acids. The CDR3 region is CASSLVAGGGDTQYF. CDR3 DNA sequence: TGTGCCAGCAGCTTGGTGGCGGGGGGCGGGGATACGCAGTATTTT.

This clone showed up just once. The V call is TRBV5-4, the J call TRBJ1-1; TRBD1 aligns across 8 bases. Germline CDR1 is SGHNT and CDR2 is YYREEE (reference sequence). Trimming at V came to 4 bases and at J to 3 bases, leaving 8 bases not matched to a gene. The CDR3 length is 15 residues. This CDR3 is CASSGMGQAYTEAFF. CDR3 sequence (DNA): TGTGCCAGCAGCGGGATGGGACAGGCCTACACTGAAGCTTTCTTT.

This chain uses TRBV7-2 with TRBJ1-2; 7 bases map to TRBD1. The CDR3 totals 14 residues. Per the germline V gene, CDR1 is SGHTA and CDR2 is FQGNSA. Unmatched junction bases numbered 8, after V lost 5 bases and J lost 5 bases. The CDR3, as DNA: TGTGCCAGCAGCAGGCAAGGGGGCCGGTATGGCTACACCTTC. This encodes CASSRQGGRYGYTF.

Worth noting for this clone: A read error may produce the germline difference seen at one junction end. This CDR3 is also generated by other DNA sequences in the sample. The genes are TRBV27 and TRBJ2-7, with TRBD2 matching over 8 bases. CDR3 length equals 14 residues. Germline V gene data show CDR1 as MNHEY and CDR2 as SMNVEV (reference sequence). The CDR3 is CASKWSGGTYEQYF. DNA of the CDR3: TGTGCCAGCAAGTGGAGCGGGGGAACCTACGAGCAGTACTTT.

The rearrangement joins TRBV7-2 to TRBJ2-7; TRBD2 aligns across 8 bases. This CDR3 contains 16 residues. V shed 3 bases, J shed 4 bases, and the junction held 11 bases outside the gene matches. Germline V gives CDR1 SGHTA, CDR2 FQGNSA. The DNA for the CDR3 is TGTGCCAGCAGCTTTTATTCGTCGGCGGGGGGATACGAGCAGTACTTC. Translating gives CASSFYSSAGGYEQYF.

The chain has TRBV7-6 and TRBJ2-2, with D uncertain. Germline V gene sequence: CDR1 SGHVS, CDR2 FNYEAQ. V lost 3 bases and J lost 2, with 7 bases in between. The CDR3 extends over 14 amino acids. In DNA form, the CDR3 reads TGTGCCAGCAGCTTTTTGAGAAACACCGGGGAGCTGTTTTTT. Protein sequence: CASSFLRNTGELFF.

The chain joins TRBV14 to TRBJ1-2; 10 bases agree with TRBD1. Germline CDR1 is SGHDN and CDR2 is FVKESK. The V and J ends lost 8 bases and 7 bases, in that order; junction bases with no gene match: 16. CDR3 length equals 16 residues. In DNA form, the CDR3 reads TGTGCCAGCGGTCCTAGGCCGTGGGACAGGGGACTTGGCTACACCTTC. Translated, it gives CASGPRPWDRGLGYTF.

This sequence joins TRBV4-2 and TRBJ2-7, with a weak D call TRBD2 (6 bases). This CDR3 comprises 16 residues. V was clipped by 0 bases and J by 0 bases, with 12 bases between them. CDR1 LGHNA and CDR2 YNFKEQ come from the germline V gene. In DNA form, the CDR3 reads TGTGCCAGCAGCCAAGATGGGACTGACAGCTCCTACGAGCAGTACTTC. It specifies CASSQDGTDSSYEQYF.

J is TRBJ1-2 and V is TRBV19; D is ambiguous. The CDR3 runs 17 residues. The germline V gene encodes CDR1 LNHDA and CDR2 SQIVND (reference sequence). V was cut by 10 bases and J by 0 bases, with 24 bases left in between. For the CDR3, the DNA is TGTGCCACTAAACCCCCTGGCGAGAGAATAGCTAACTATGGCTACACCTTC. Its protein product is CATKPPGERIANYGYTF.

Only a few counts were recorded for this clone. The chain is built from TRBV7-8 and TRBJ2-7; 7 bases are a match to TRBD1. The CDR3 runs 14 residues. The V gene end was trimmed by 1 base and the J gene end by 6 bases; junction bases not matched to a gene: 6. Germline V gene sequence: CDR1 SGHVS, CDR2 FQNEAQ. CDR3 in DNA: TGTGCCAGCAGCTTAGGCGAACAGGGGCCCGAGCAGTACTTC. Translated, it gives CASSLGEQGPEQYF. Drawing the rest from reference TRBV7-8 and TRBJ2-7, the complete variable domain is GAGVSQSPRYKVAKRGQDVALRCDPISGHVSLFWYQQALGQGPEFLTYFQNEAQLDKSGLPSDRFFAERPEGSVSTLKIQRTQQEDSAVYLCASSLGEQGPEQYFGPGTRLTVT.

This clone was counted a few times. The CDR3 region is CASKGLIRTDTQYF. CDR3 nucleotide sequence: TGTGCCAGCAAGGGGCTGATTAGAACAGATACGCAGTATTTT. The V and J genes are TRBV27 and TRBJ2-3, with D possibly TRBD1 on 5 matching bases. V lost 7 bases and J lost 3, with 14 bases in between. Germline V gene lookup returns CDR1 MNHEY and CDR2 SMNVEV (reference sequence). CDR3 size: 14 residues.

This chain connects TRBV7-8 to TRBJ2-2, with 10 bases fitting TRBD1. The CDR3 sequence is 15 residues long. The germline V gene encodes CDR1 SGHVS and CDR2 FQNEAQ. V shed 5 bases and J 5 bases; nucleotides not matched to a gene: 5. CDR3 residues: CASSPGQGETGELFF. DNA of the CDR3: TGTGCCAGCAGCCCAGGACAGGGGGAAACCGGGGAGCTGTTTTTT.

The CDR3 nucleotides are TGTGCCCCCCCCAAGGATCAGCCCCAGCATTTT. Translated, it gives CAPPKDQPQHF. V is TRBV30 and J is TRBJ1-5; D unresolved. CDR3 length equals 11 residues. V was clipped by 8 bases and J by 5 bases, with 10 bases between them. The germline gives CDR1 GTSNPN, CDR2 SVGIG (reference sequence).

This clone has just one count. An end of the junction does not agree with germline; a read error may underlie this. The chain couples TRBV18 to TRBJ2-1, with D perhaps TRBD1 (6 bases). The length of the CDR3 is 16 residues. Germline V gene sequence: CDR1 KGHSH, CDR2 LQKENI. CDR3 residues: CASSPPAGATYSEQFF. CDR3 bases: TGTGCCAGCTCACCACCGGCAGGGGCGACCTACAGTGAGCAGTTCTTC.